One and the same sample provided the 30 T cell receptor beta chains below, sequenced in a study of T cells after yellow fever vaccination. Via MiXCR, TCRdb re-called the 5' RACE reads, giving one row per CDR3 protein. The sample has 65,000 to 90,000 distinct CDR3 sequences; roughly 15% are singletons. The sample here was CD8+ T cells not binding an NS4B(214-222) dextramer, sorted from PBMCs, taken approximately 22 days after the first yellow fever vaccination. These receptor sequences come from a young man who received the YFV17D yellow fever vaccine.

The chain uses TRBV7-3 and TRBJ1-1; possibly TRBD1 for D (5 bases). Germline V gene data show CDR1 as SGHTA and CDR2 as FQGTGA. The CDR3 totals 17 residues. The V end lost 5 bases, the J end lost 3 bases, and 22 bases lay between the germline ends. CDR3 amino acids: CASSRSGSGWVYTEAFF. The CDR3 nucleotides read TGTGCCAGCAGCCGATCAGGGTCGGGGTGGGTTTACACTGAAGCTTTCTTT.

V usage is TRBV29-1 and J usage is TRBJ2-5; possibly TRBD1 or TRBD2 for D (5 bases each). The CDR3 totals 14 residues. V dropped 6 bases and J dropped 5 bases, with 19 bases sitting between them. In germline, CDR1 is SQVTM, CDR2 ANQGSEA. CDR3 sequence: CSVLGNRGGETQYF. The CDR3 DNA is TGCAGCGTGTTGGGGAACCGGGGCGGGGAGACCCAGTACTTC.

The chain combines TRBV6-5 with TRBJ2-1; TRBD2 matches at 9 bases. CDR1 is MNHEY, CDR2 SVGAGI, per germline. The CDR3 covers 15 residues. The V segment lost 2 bases and the J segment 4 bases; nucleotides outside the gene matches: 3. The CDR3 sequence is CASSYASGEYNEQFF. CDR3 bases: TGTGCCAGCAGTTACGCTAGCGGGGAATACAATGAGCAGTTCTTC.

This clonotype was observed a handful of times. The J gene is TRBJ1-4, the V gene TRBV20-1; TRBD1 might be the D (5 bases). The CDR3 sequence is 15 residues long. In germline, CDR1 is DFQATT, CDR2 SNEGSKA (reference sequence). V lost 1 base and J 4 bases, leaving 13 bases between the germline ends. The DNA for the CDR3 is TGCAGTGCTAGAGTGCCGGGACTGATTAATGAAAAACTGTTTTTT. This gives the protein CSARVPGLINEKLFF.

This clonotype came up a few times. The chain combines TRBV4-1 with TRBJ2-3, with D unresolved. The CDR3 length is 17 residues. Germline V gene sequence: CDR1 MGHRA, CDR2 YSYEKL. Between the trimmed V and J ends, which lost 2 bases and 2 bases, there was a span of 17 bases. The CDR3 region is CASSQSGSRVHTDTQYF. Here the CDR3 DNA reads TGCGCCAGCAGCCAATCGGGTAGCCGGGTGCACACAGATACGCAGTATTTT.

This chain joins TRBV10-3 and TRBJ2-7, with TRBD1 matching 9 bases. From germline, CDR1 is ENHRY and CDR2 SYGVKD. The length of the CDR3 is 14 residues. The trim removed 10 bases at V and 6 bases at J, leaving 13 bases unmatched. The CDR3 DNA sequence: TGTGCCACCAGGTCGGGACAGGGCTTCTCCGAGCAGTACTTC. It codes for CATRSGQGFSEQYF.

This chain connects TRBV4-3 to TRBJ1-6; 7 bases map to TRBD1. Germline V gene data show CDR1 as LGHNA and CDR2 as YSLEER. This CDR3 contains 15 residues. V shed 1 base, J shed 9 bases, and the junction held 6 bases outside the gene matches. In DNA, the CDR3 is TGCGCCAGCAGCCAAGCTGACAGGGATGGTTCACCCCTCCACTTT. This translates into CASSQADRDGSPLHF.

This clonotype was recorded many times. The V gene is TRBV7-6, the J gene TRBJ1-2; the D gene is possibly TRBD1 (6 bases). The CDR3 has 15 amino acids. Germline assignment: CDR1 SGHVS and CDR2 FNYEAQ. Trimming took off 0 bases at V and 1 base at J, with 9 bases between the two ends. The CDR3 spells CASSLAPDSNYGYTF. The CDR3 DNA is TGTGCCAGCAGCTTAGCTCCGGACAGTAACTATGGCTACACCTTC.

The chain recombines TRBV7-3 with TRBJ2-1, with D perhaps matching TRBD1 (6 bases). The length of the CDR3 is 15 residues. Trimming took 1 base from V and 8 from J, leaving 15 bases between them. CDR1 and CDR2 from the germline V gene are SGHTA and FQGTGA. The CDR3 DNA sequence: TGTGCCAGCAGCTTAAGGGGTTTAGCAGGGGATGAGCAGTTCTTC. Protein product: CASSLRGLAGDEQFF.

This clonotype has a handful of counts. This chain uses TRBV7-8 with TRBJ2-7; possible D gene TRBD2, 6 bases. Germline V lookup: CDR1 SGHVS, CDR2 FQNEAQ. V lost 5 bases, J lost 7 bases, and 21 bases lay in between. The CDR3 has 15 residues. The DNA of the CDR3 is TGTGCCAGCAGCCGAGGGGCGGGGAGAAAGGAGGAGCAGTACTTC. Amino acid sequence: CASSRGAGRKEEQYF.

J is TRBJ1-5 and V is TRBV9; D call uncertain. The CDR3 contains 15 residues. The V end lost 3 bases, the J end lost 3 bases, and 13 bases lay between the germline ends. Germline CDR1 SGDLS, CDR2 YYNGEE. CDR3: CASSAGEASNQPQHF. The CDR3 nucleotides are TGTGCCAGCAGCGCCGGGGAAGCCTCCAATCAGCCCCAGCATTTT.

The V call is TRBV5-4, the J call TRBJ2-7; the D gene is possibly TRBD1 (7 bases). CDR1 SGHNT and CDR2 YYREEE come from the germline V gene (reference sequence). There are 15 residues in the CDR3. The ends were cut back, 4 bases at V and 1 base at J, with 15 bases in the middle. The CDR3 DNA follows: TGTGCCAGCAGCCCAGCGACAGGGAGGTCCTACGAGCAGTACTTC. Amino acid sequence: CASSPATGRSYEQYF.

This clonotype was seen a few times. This chain links TRBV6-4 with TRBJ2-3; TRBD2 agrees at 9 bases. Per germline, CDR1 MRHNA and CDR2 SNTAGT. V shed 3 bases and J 4 bases; nucleotides not matched to a gene: 5. CDR3 size: 15 residues. The DNA of the CDR3 is TGTGCCAGCAGTGAAGGCGGGGGGGCCGCAGATACGCAGTATTTT. It encodes CASSEGGGAADTQYF.

This clonotype was seen ten or more times. The gene calls are TRBV4-1 and TRBJ1-3; 7 nucleotides align to TRBD1. The length of the CDR3 is 15 residues. CDR1 MGHRA and CDR2 YSYEKL come from the germline V gene. After removal of 3 bases from V and 1 base from J, the junction contained 3 bases not matched to a gene. CDR3 amino acids: CASSQETGSGNTIYF. The DNA of the CDR3 is TGCGCCAGCAGCCAGGAGACAGGGTCTGGAAACACCATATATTTT.

There are a few counts of this clonotype. The chain couples TRBV4-1 to TRBJ1-4, with D possibly matching TRBD1 (6 bases). V dropped 3 bases and J dropped 7 bases, with 15 bases sitting between them. The CDR3 runs to 15 residues. In germline, CDR1 is MGHRA, CDR2 YSYEKL. This chain's CDR3 is CASSHPLAGVEKLFF. CDR3 DNA: TGCGCCAGCAGCCACCCATTGGCAGGGGTTGAAAAACTGTTTTTT.

This clonotype was seen ten or more times. The rearrangement uses TRBV12-3 or TRBV12-4 and TRBJ2-3, with D possibly being TRBD2 (5 bases). CDR3 size: 13 residues. V was trimmed by 10 bases and J by 0 bases, leaving 11 bases between them. In DNA form, the CDR3 reads TGTGCCACCTCCAGCGGAAGCACAGATACGCAGTATTTT. It encodes CATSSGSTDTQYF.

This clonotype was seen a handful of times. V and J are TRBV12-3 or TRBV12-4 and TRBJ1-2; a weak D match, TRBD1 (5 bases). The CDR3 spans 11 residues. V was clipped by 10 bases and J by 5 bases, with 11 bases between them. In DNA, the CDR3 is TGTGCCACCGGGACGGTTTATGGCTACACCTTC. Translating it yields CATGTVYGYTF.

As regards this clonotype: A read error may explain this, as a much larger clone is one base away. The V and J genes are TRBV6-6 and TRBJ2-1, with 8 bases that match TRBD2. This CDR3 spans 13 amino acids. The junction had 9 bases not matched to a gene; V was cut back by 11 bases and J by 6 bases. The germline V gene has CDR1 MNHNY and CDR2 SVGAGI (reference sequence). In DNA, the CDR3 is TGTGCCTGTGCCGGGACTAGGGTCAATGAGCAGTTCTTC. Translated: CACAGTRVNEQFF.

Points on this clonotype: Its ends do not fully match the called genes, so a read error is possible. DNA of the CDR3: TGCGCCAGCACCCAAGTGAGGGTCGGGGACCTCACAGATACGCAGTATTTT. Residues: CASTQVRVGDLTDTQYF. The chain links TRBV4-3 to TRBJ2-3; D is perhaps TRBD1 or TRBD2 (5 bases each). The V gene's germline CDR1 is LGHNA and CDR2 YSLEER. CDR3 length: 17 amino acids.

On this clonotype: The junction shows a germline mismatch at one end, possibly a read error. V is TRBV11-2 and J is TRBJ2-4, with 10 bases aligning to TRBD1. CDR1 SGHAT and CDR2 FQNNGV come from the germline V gene. The CDR3 sequence is 16 residues long. The CDR3 loop is CASSYGQGVAKNMQYF. The CDR3 nucleotides read TGTGCCAGCAGCTACGGACAGGGGGTCGCCAAAAACATGCAGTACTTC. The variable domain in full, with the rest retrieved from reference TRBV11-2 and TRBJ2-4, is EAGVAQSPRYKIIEKRQSVAFWCNPISGHATLYWYQQILGQGPKLLIQFQNNGVVDDSQLPKDRFSAERLKGVDSTLKIQPAKLEDSAVYLCASSYGQGVAKNMQYFGAGTRLSVL.

The chain joins TRBV20-1 to TRBJ2-2; a possible D gene is TRBD1 (6 bases). The germline V gene has CDR1 DFQATT and CDR2 SNEGSKA (reference sequence). Trimming shortened V by 5 bases and J by 7 bases, and 20 bases separated the two germline ends. The CDR3 runs 15 residues. This CDR3 reads CSALVPGGGFGELFF. DNA for the CDR3: TGCAGTGCTTTAGTGCCTGGGGGCGGGTTCGGGGAGCTGTTTTTT.

V and J are TRBV12-3 or TRBV12-4 and TRBJ2-3; 9 nucleotides align to TRBD2. The V and J ends lost 1 base and 5 bases, in that order; junction bases with no gene match: 1. The length of the CDR3 is 14 residues. The CDR3 sequence: CASSLERGEDTQYF. The CDR3 nucleotides read TGTGCCAGCAGTTTAGAGCGGGGGGAAGATACGCAGTATTTT.

In its sample, this clonotype was seen a few times. V usage is TRBV4-1 and J usage is TRBJ2-7; D is perhaps TRBD1 or TRBD2 (5 bases each). The V end was cut by 3 bases, the J end by 2 bases, with 14 bases between. The CDR3 consists of 15 residues. Looked up from germline, CDR1 is MGHRA and CDR2 is YSYEKL. CDR3: CASSHRDGPTYEQYF. The CDR3 region has the DNA TGCGCCAGCAGCCATCGGGACGGTCCTACCTACGAGCAGTACTTC.

This clonotype came up a few times. V and J are TRBV20-1 and TRBJ1-2, with 7 bases fitting TRBD1. Germline CDR1 and CDR2: DFQATT and SNEGSKA (reference sequence). The CDR3 runs to 13 residues. V was clipped by 6 bases and J by 2 bases; unmatched bases: 6. DNA of the CDR3: TGCAGTGCAATACGGGACAGAAACTATGGCTACACCTTC. Amino acids: CSAIRDRNYGYTF.

This clonotype was found once. This chain uses TRBV5-1 with TRBJ1-5; D unclear. V gave up 0 bases and J gave up 4 bases, with 5 bases separating them. This CDR3 is built from 13 residues. Germline V gene lookup returns CDR1 SGHRS and CDR2 YFSETQ. In DNA, the CDR3 is TGCGCCAGCAGCTTGGTTGGGAATCAGCCCCAGCATTTT. It yields the protein CASSLVGNQPQHF.

The chain carries TRBV9 and TRBJ2-1, with TRBD2 matching over 7 bases. Germline V lookup: CDR1 SGDLS, CDR2 YYNGEE. CDR3 length: 16 amino acids. After removal of 4 bases from V and 3 bases from J, the junction contained 10 bases not matched to a gene. CDR3: CASSRGEGRNYNEQFF. The CDR3 DNA sequence: TGTGCCAGCAGCCGAGGGGAGGGGCGAAACTACAATGAGCAGTTCTTC.

This clonotype showed up just a few times. The chain combines TRBV4-3 with TRBJ2-7; D is possibly TRBD1 (6 bases). From germline, CDR1 is LGHNA and CDR2 YSLEER. This CDR3 spans 15 amino acids. The V end was cut by 1 base, the J end by 2 bases, with 12 bases between. CDR3 in amino acids: CASSQGAGDTYEQYF. The CDR3 nucleotides are TGCGCCAGCAGCCAAGGCGCAGGGGACACCTACGAGCAGTACTTC.

The sample holds a few counts of this clonotype. This chain links TRBV30 with TRBJ2-6; D is undetermined. Germline loops: CDR1 GTSNPN, CDR2 SVGIG (reference sequence). The CDR3 has 17 residues. Trimming shortened V by 4 bases and J by 0 bases, and 16 bases separated the two germline ends. The DNA for the CDR3 is TGTGCCTGGATCTGGCGCAGAGCCGCCTCTGGGGCCAACGTCCTGACTTTC. This translates into CAWIWRRAASGANVLTF.

In this sample, this clonotype turned up a few times. The J gene is TRBJ2-1, the V gene TRBV12-3 or TRBV12-4, with TRBD2 identical over 8 bases. The CDR3 spans 15 residues. The J segment lost 8 bases and the V segment lost 5 bases, leaving 11 bases of the junction unmatched. The chain's CDR3 is CASSQRDLAGHEQFF. The CDR3 nucleotides read TGTGCCAGCAGTCAAAGGGACTTAGCGGGGCATGAGCAGTTCTTC.

This clonotype showed up just a few times. The chain uses TRBV27 and TRBJ2-1; 8 nucleotides match TRBD2. Germline V lookup: CDR1 MNHEY, CDR2 SMNVEV (reference sequence). Unmatched junction bases numbered 8, after V lost 6 bases and J lost 4 bases. The CDR3 sequence is 15 residues long. Here the CDR3 reads CASSYTGGRYNEQFF. The CDR3 nucleotides read TGTGCCAGCAGCTATACGGGGGGGCGGTACAATGAGCAGTTCTTC.